These 27 T cell receptor beta chains came from one sample sequenced in a study of Graves' ophthalmopathy and Graves' hyperthyroidism. Amplifying from RNA transcripts, the study obtained TCR beta CDR3 regions. An initial RT-PCR round employing HTBI primers preceded a second-round multiplex PCR. MiXCR, run by TCRdb on the multiplex PCR reads, gives a single entry per CDR3 protein. The sample yields hundreds of thousands of distinct CDR3 sequences, 35% to 50% seen once. Sequencing was performed on peripheral blood. Source of these receptors: an adult man with Graves' ophthalmopathy.

The chain couples TRBV7-9 to TRBJ1-1; no firm D call. The CDR3 extends over 14 amino acids. V shed 3 bases and J shed 6 bases, with 14 bases lying between them. The germline CDR1 and CDR2 sequences are SEHNR and FQNEAQ (reference sequence). CDR3 protein: CASSLVSAVPEAFF. The CDR3 DNA is TGTGCCAGCAGCTTGGTATCGGCCGTCCCTGAAGCTTTCTTT.

This sequence joins TRBV10-3 and TRBJ1-6, with D uncertain. Trimming removed 3 bases at V and 6 bases at J, with 18 bases between. The CDR3 spans 17 residues. The germline CDR1 and CDR2 sequences are ENHRY and SYGVKD. CDR3 residues: CAISDSISQSSNSPLHF. The DNA of the CDR3 is TGTGCCATCAGTGATTCGATTAGTCAATCCAGTAATTCACCCCTCCACTTT.

About this clonotype: A much larger clone differs by one base, so this may be a read error. V and J are TRBV2 and TRBJ2-7; TRBD1 agrees at 7 bases. V gave up 6 bases and J gave up 3 bases; unmatched junction bases: 11. Germline V gene sequence: CDR1 SNHLY, CDR2 FYNNEI. The length of the CDR3 is 15 residues. This CDR3 is CASRLTGSGYYEQYF. In nucleotides, the CDR3 is TGTGCCAGCAGGCTGACAGGGAGTGGGTACTACGAGCAGTACTTC.

The CDR3 reads CAWRIAGGPTQYF. The CDR3 DNA reads as TGTGCCTGGAGGATAGCGGGGGGTCCGACCCAGTACTTC. The rearrangement uses TRBV30 and TRBJ2-5; 10 nucleotides agree with TRBD2. Germline CDR1 reads GTSNPN; CDR2 reads SVGIG (reference sequence). V lost 3 bases to trimming and J lost 7 bases; unmatched junction nucleotides: 5. This CDR3 is 13 amino acids long.

The table lists this clonotype with a few counts. At one of its ends the junction is not consistent with the germline gene, which may arise from a read error. J is TRBJ1-3 and V is TRBV7-9; D is perhaps TRBD1 (5 bases). CDR1 SEHNR and CDR2 FQNEAQ come from the germline V gene (reference sequence). The CDR3 runs to 15 residues. CDR3 sequence (DNA): TGTGCCAGCAGCTTAACATCCGGGGCTGGAAACACCGTATATTTT. Its protein product is CASSLTSGAGNTVYF.

J is TRBJ1-2 and V is TRBV10-3; D remains ambiguous. Trimming left V 3 bases short and J 0 bases short, with 5 bases between. Per germline, CDR1 ENHRY and CDR2 SYGVKD. CDR3 size: 13 residues. This chain's CDR3 is CAISDPTNYGYTF. The DNA for the CDR3 is TGTGCCATCAGTGACCCAACTAACTATGGCTACACCTTC.

Remarks on this clonotype: The junction differs from germline at one of its ends, possibly a read error. This chain joins TRBV7-9 and TRBJ1-1, with 10 bases matching TRBD1. This CDR3 comprises 16 residues. CDR1 and CDR2 from the germline V gene are SEHNR and FQNEAQ (reference sequence). Here the CDR3 DNA reads TGCGCCAGCAGCCCCGAAGGACAGGGGGAGAACACTGATGCTTTCTTT. Amino acids: CASSPEGQGENTDAFF.

The chain links TRBV11-1 to TRBJ1-2, with a tentative D call TRBD1 (5 bases). This CDR3 is built from 16 residues. Germline-derived CDR1 and CDR2 are SGHAT and FQDESV (reference sequence). Trimming cost V 5 bases and J 4 bases, with 20 bases left between them. This CDR3 reads CASSLIGQGDRYGYTF. DNA of the CDR3: TGTGCCAGCAGCCTTATAGGGCAGGGTGACCGCTATGGCTACACCTTC.

This clonotype was observed at least ten times. The rearrangement uses TRBV7-9 and TRBJ1-1; perhaps TRBD1 as D (5 bases). CDR1 and CDR2 from the germline V gene are SEHNR and FQNEAQ (reference sequence). V lost 5 bases to trimming and J lost 6 bases, with 13 bases between them. The CDR3 has 13 amino acids. CDR3 sequence reads: CASSNRQRAEAFF. The DNA of the CDR3 is TGTGCCAGCAGCAACCGACAGAGAGCTGAAGCTTTCTTT.

At least ten counts were recorded for this clonotype. The chain uses TRBV7-2 and TRBJ1-2; D remains unclear. Trimming stripped 2 bases from V and 2 bases from J, with 6 bases between. The CDR3 length is 13 residues. CDR1 and CDR2 (germline): SGHTA, FQGNSA. The CDR3 sequence: CASSLHRNYGYTF. The DNA of the CDR3 is TGTGCCAGCAGCTTACACAGAAACTATGGCTACACCTTC. Filled out from reference TRBV7-2 and TRBJ1-2, the complete variable domain reads GAGVSQSPSNKVTEKGKDVELRCDPISGHTALYWYRQSLGQGLEFLIYFQGNSAPDKSGLPSDRFSAERTGGSVSTLTIQRTQQEDSAVYLCASSLHRNYGYTFGSGTRLTVV.

The sample holds one count of this clonotype. This may be a read error, as it is one base from a much larger clone. The rearrangement uses TRBV10-3 and TRBJ1-1, with D uncertain. Germline CDR1 and CDR2: ENHRY and SYGVKD. This CDR3 is 12 amino acids long. V shed 5 bases and J shed 8 bases, with 12 bases lying between them. DNA of the CDR3: TGTGCCATCAGTTATCGAGGGCAAGAAGCTTTCTTT. Translating it yields CAISYRGQEAFF.

This clonotype was counted between two and nine times. The rearrangement uses TRBV12-3 or TRBV12-4 and TRBJ2-7, with D perhaps TRBD2 (6 bases). V was shortened by 4 bases and J by 4 bases, with 20 bases between the two germline ends. The length of the CDR3 is 16 residues. The CDR3 DNA reads as TGTGCCAGCAGTTCCCCTTACGGGACTCATGCGTACGAGCAGTACTTC. This codes for CASSSPYGTHAYEQYF.

In this sample, this clonotype turned up a few times. The chain links TRBV6-5 to TRBJ1-2; unclear D gene. Germline V gives CDR1 MNHEY, CDR2 SVGAGI. V lost 6 bases to trimming and J lost 8 bases, with 19 bases between them. This CDR3 has 14 residues. CDR3 sequence reads: CASSRTRHPQGYTF. Here the CDR3 DNA reads TGTGCCAGCAGCCGAACAAGACACCCGCAAGGCTACACCTTC.

This chain uses TRBV20-1 with TRBJ2-7; D tentatively reads TRBD1 or TRBD2 (6 bases each). CDR1 is DFQATT, CDR2 SNEGSKA, per germline (reference sequence). V gave up 2 bases and J gave up 0 bases, with 17 bases separating them. This CDR3 is 16 amino acids long. The CDR3, as DNA: TGCAGTGCTAGACCCGGGGCAGGGGACTCCTCCTACGAGCAGTACTTC. Protein product: CSARPGAGDSSYEQYF.

The chain is built from TRBV6-5 and TRBJ2-7, with D perhaps being TRBD1 or TRBD2 (5 bases each). The V end was cut by 0 bases, the J end by 2 bases, with 11 bases between. The CDR3 sequence is 15 residues long. The germline V gene has CDR1 MNHEY and CDR2 SVGAGI. The CDR3 DNA is TGTGCCAGCAGTTACTCGAGCTCGGGACCCTACGAGCAGTACTTC. This codes for CASSYSSSGPYEQYF.

The chain employs TRBV20-1 and TRBJ2-7, with TRBD2 matching 11 bases. The junction had 5 bases not matched to a gene; V was cut back by 5 bases and J by 5 bases. The CDR3 loop spans 13 amino acids. Germline CDR1 DFQATT, CDR2 SNEGSKA (reference sequence). CDR3: CSALSGGVDEQYF. As DNA, the CDR3 is TGCAGTGCTCTTAGCGGGGGGGTCGACGAGCAGTACTTC.

A note on this clonotype: One junction end does not reproduce the germline sequence, and a read error may be involved. The chain employs TRBV6-4 and TRBJ2-3; 8 bases agree with TRBD2. Germline values: CDR1 MRHNA, CDR2 SNTAGT. The CDR3 runs to 15 residues. The CDR3 reads CAGSPTSGHTDTQYF. The CDR3 coding sequence is TGTGCCGGCAGCCCCACTAGCGGACACACAGATACGCAGTATTTT.

This clonotype was recorded many times. The CDR3 protein is CASSQGTGLSPLHF. The CDR3 bases are TGTGCCAGCAGTCAAGGGACAGGGCTTTCACCCCTCCACTTT. The rearrangement links TRBV2 to TRBJ1-6, with 9 bases aligning to TRBD1. Trimming cost V 5 bases and J 9 bases; bases outside gene matches: 5. This CDR3 contains 14 residues. Germline-derived CDR1 and CDR2 are SNHLY and FYNNEI.

This clonotype was detected many times. The chain employs TRBV7-2 and TRBJ1-1; the match to TRBD1 covers 7 bases. The V and J ends lost 5 bases and 4 bases, in that order; junction bases with no gene match: 7. The germline gives CDR1 SGHTA, CDR2 FQGNSA. The CDR3 sequence is 14 residues long. DNA for the CDR3: TGTGCCAGCAGCCAAACAGGGGTTGGCACTGAAGCTTTCTTT. This codes for CASSQTGVGTEAFF.

This chain connects TRBV27 to TRBJ2-7, with 7 bases matching TRBD1. The CDR3 runs 11 residues. Germline V gene lookup returns CDR1 MNHEY and CDR2 SMNVEV (reference sequence). The J segment lost 9 bases and the V segment lost 7 bases, leaving 6 bases of the junction unmatched. This chain's CDR3 is CASNRGRVQYF. CDR3 DNA sequence: TGTGCCAGCAACAGGGGCAGGGTGCAGTACTTC.

The chain is built from TRBV7-9 and TRBJ1-6; possible D gene TRBD1, 6 bases. The CDR3 loop spans 15 amino acids. V was trimmed by 6 bases and J by 7 bases, leaving 16 bases between them. The germline CDR1 and CDR2 sequences are SEHNR and FQNEAQ (reference sequence). CDR3 amino acids: CASSSSGVGNSPLHF. CDR3 sequence (DNA): TGTGCCAGCAGTTCCTCAGGGGTAGGCAATTCACCCCTCCACTTT.

This clonotype was counted ten times or more. J is TRBJ1-5 and V is TRBV12-5; D is undetermined. The CDR3 runs to 16 residues. Germline loops: CDR1 LGHNT, CDR2 FRNRAP. The ends were cut back, 6 bases at V and 2 bases at J, with 17 bases in the middle. CDR3 coding DNA: TGTGCTAGTGGACTCTCCATTATATCAGGCAATCAGCCCCAGCATTTT. This gives the protein CASGLSIISGNQPQHF.

This clonotype was seen many times. The rearrangement links TRBV6-1 to TRBJ1-2; 7 positions agree with TRBD1. CDR1 and CDR2 (germline): MNHNS, SASEGT. The CDR3 contains 13 residues. The junction had 9 bases not matched to a gene; V was cut back by 6 bases and J by 8 bases. Here the CDR3 reads CASSPRGTGGYTF. CDR3 DNA sequence: TGTGCCAGCAGCCCCAGGGGGACGGGGGGCTACACCTTC.

This clonotype was seen only a few times. This could be a read error, since a much larger clone is one nucleotide away. J is TRBJ1-4 and V is TRBV7-2, with D uncertain. Germline V gives CDR1 SGHTA, CDR2 FQGNSA. The CDR3 extends over 15 amino acids. Trimming removed 5 bases at V and 11 bases at J, with 21 bases between. The CDR3, as DNA: TGTGCCAGCAGCCCCCCTATCGGACGCAGTGGGAAACTGTTTTTT. This sequence encodes CASSPPIGRSGKLFF.

This clonotype was picked up a small number of times. The chain uses TRBV4-2 and TRBJ2-7; D is perhaps TRBD1 (6 bases). CDR1 is LGHNA, CDR2 YNFKEQ, per germline. This CDR3 contains 15 residues. Trimming cost V 0 bases and J 2 bases, with 11 bases left between them. CDR3 region: CASSQEAGQPYEQYF. The DNA of the CDR3 is TGTGCCAGCAGCCAAGAAGCCGGACAGCCCTACGAGCAGTACTTC.

The sample holds a few counts of this clonotype. V gene TRBV11-3 combines with J gene TRBJ2-2; 7 bases map to TRBD1. In germline, CDR1 is SGHNT, CDR2 YENEEA. The CDR3 contains 16 residues. Trimming took 4 bases from V and 6 from J; bases not matched to a gene: 11. The CDR3: CASSSTGDGPPGELFF. The CDR3 region has the DNA TGTGCCAGCAGCTCCACAGGGGACGGTCCTCCCGGGGAGCTGTTTTTT.

The CDR3 DNA reads TGCAGTGCTAGGGACACCTCAACTTATGGCTACACCTTC. It specifies CSARDTSTYGYTF. This chain joins TRBV20-1 and TRBJ1-2; D perhaps matches TRBD1 (5 bases). CDR1 is DFQATT, CDR2 SNEGSKA, per germline (reference sequence). This CDR3 is 13 amino acids long. The ends were cut back, 3 bases at V and 5 bases at J, with 13 bases in the middle.